The next 4 T cell receptor beta chains were all read from a single sample in a study of OX40 agonist ivuxolimab in advanced cancers. The repertoire was sequenced with immunoSEQ multiplex PCR; TCRdb's copy has only in-frame clones and lacks some. The sample gives tens of thousands of clones, around 86% of which show up once; roughly 0.25% is in the top ten. Source: CD4+ or CD8+ T cells sorted from blood, taken in a trial of the OX40 agonist ivuxolimab. All receptors derive from an adult with an advanced solid tumor such as melanoma, head and neck, liver or kidney cancer.

This chain connects TRBV11-3 to TRBJ2-1; D not resolved. V lost 1 base, J lost 0 bases, and 7 bases lay in between. The CDR3 extends over 15 amino acids. CDR1 SGHNT and CDR2 YENEEA come from the germline V gene. As DNA, the CDR3 is TGTGCCAGCAGCTTAGGCGAGGCCTCCTACAATGAGCAGTTCTTC. It codes for CASSLGEASYNEQFF. Full variable domain (remainder filled in from reference TRBV11-3 and TRBJ2-1): EAGVVQSPRYKIIEKKQPVAFWCNPISGHNTLYWYLQNLGQGPELLIRYENEEAVDDSQLPKDRFSAERLKGVDSTLKIQPAELGDSAVYLCASSLGEASYNEQFFGPGTRLTVL.

The chain carries TRBV4-2 and TRBJ2-7, with 7 bases fitting TRBD1. Germline V gives CDR1 LGHNA, CDR2 YNFKEQ. This CDR3 comprises 16 residues. J gave up 2 bases and V 0 bases, and 7 bases lay outside the gene matches. The chain's CDR3 is CASSQDRSRGPYEQYF. CDR3 coding DNA: TGTGCCAGCAGCCAAGATCGAAGTAGGGGGCCCTACGAGCAGTACTTC.

This clone was picked up one time. The rearrangement uses TRBV5-5 and TRBJ1-4, with 11 positions matching TRBD1. CDR1 and CDR2 from the germline V gene are SGHKS and YYEKEE (reference sequence). V lost 0 bases to trimming and J lost 5 bases; unmatched junction nucleotides: 3. CDR3 length equals 16 residues. This CDR3 is CASSLGTGGRNEKLFF. The DNA of the CDR3 is TGTGCCAGCAGCTTGGGGACAGGGGGCAGGAATGAAAAACTGTTTTTT.

The rearrangement uses TRBV28 and TRBJ2-1; weak D call: TRBD2 (6 bases). Germline assignment: CDR1 MDHEN and CDR2 SYDVKM. The V and J ends lost 3 bases and 10 bases respectively, with 19 bases between them. The CDR3 loop spans 15 amino acids. CDR3 sequence reads: CASSFPGLQQREQFF. CDR3 DNA sequence: TGTGCCAGCAGTTTCCCGGGACTGCAGCAGAGAGAGCAGTTCTTC.